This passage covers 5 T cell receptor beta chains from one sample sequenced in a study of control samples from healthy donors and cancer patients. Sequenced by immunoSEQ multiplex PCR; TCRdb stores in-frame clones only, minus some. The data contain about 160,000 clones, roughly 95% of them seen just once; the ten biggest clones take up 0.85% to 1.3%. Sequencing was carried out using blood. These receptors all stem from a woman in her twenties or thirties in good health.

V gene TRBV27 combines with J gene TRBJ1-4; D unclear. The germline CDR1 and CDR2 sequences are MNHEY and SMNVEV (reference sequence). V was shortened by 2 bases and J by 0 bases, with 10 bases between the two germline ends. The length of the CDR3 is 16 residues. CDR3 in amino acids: CASSLSWLATNEKLFF. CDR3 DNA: TGTGCCAGCAGTTTAAGCTGGTTGGCAACTAATGAAAAACTGTTTTTT.

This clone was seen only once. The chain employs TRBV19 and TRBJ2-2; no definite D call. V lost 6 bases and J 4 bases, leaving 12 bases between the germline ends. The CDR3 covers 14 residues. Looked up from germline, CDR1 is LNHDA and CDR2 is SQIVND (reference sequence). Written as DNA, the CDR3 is TGTGCCAGTAGGAAGACACAGTTCACCGGGGAGCTGTTTTTT. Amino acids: CASRKTQFTGELFF.

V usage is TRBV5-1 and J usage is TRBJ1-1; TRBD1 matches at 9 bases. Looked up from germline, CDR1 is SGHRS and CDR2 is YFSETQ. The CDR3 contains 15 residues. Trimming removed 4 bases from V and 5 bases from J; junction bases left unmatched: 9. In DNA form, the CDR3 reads TGCGCCAGCAGCGTTACCGGGACAGGGTTAACTGAAGCTTTCTTT. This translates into CASSVTGTGLTEAFF.

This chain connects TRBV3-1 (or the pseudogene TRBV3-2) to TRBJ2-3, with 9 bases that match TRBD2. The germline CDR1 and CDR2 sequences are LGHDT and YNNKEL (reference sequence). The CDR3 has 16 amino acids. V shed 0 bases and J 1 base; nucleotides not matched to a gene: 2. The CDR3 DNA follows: TGTGCCAGCAGCCAAGATTTAGCGGGGGGCACAGATACGCAGTATTTT. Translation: CASSQDLAGGTDTQYF.

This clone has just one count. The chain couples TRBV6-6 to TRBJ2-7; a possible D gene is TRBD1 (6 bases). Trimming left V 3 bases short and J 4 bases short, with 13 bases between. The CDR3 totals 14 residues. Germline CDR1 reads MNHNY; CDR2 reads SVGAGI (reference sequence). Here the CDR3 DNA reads TGTGCCAGCAGTTATGGTCAGGGGATTTACGAGCAGTACTTC. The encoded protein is CASSYGQGIYEQYF.